The T cell receptor beta chain under discussion was sequenced for a study of shared clonotypes between healthy human individuals. From germline, CDR1 is KGHSY and CDR2 FQNENV. This CDR3 spans 18 amino acids. Trimming removed 2 bases at V and 1 base at J, with 15 bases between. In the authors' workflow: With immunoSEQ giving junction-only sequences and no quality scores, filtering differed. Method: immunoSEQ multiplex PCR; TCRdb's copy keeps in-frame clones and lacks some. The V and J calls and clone size were taken over from that table, and D and trimming were inferred from the DNA. The table includes about 110,000 clones, around 65% detected once. Study-level findings and limits: Sample collection involved blood only; tissue repertoires are likely different.

About this clone itself: Its cognate antigen is unknown. With a far larger clone one base away, a read error is the likely cause.

The sequenced material came from memory CD8+ T cells sorted from blood. Subset denoted: CD45RO+ cells pooled with CCR7-negative TemRA cells. The source is a young woman in good health. The chain employs TRBV16 and TRBJ2-6; D is possibly TRBD2 (5 bases). The CDR3 protein is CASSQNSHGESGANVLTF. The DNA for the CDR3 is TGTGCCAGCAGCCAAAACAGTCACGGGGAATCTGGGGCCAACGTCCTGACTTTC.